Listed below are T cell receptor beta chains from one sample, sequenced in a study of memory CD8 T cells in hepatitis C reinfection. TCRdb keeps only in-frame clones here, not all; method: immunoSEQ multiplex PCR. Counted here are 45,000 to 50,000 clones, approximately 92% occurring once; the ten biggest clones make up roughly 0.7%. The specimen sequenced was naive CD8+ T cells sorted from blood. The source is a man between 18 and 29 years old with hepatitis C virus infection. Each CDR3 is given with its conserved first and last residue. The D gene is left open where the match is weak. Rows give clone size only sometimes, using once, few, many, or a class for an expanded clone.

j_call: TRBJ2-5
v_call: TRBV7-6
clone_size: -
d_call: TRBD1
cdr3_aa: CASSLGGQSDEQYF
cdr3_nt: TGTGCCAGCAGCTTAGGGGGACAGTCTGATGAGCAGTACTTC

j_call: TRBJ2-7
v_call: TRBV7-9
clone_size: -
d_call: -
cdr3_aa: CASSPPREYEQYF
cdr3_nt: TGTGCCAGCAGCCCTCCCCGCGAATACGAGCAGTACTTC

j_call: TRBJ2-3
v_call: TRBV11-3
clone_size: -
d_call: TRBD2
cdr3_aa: CASSHSTGTSGTTDTQYF
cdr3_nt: TGTGCCAGCAGCCATAGCACCGGGACTAGCGGGACCACAGATACGCAGTATTTT

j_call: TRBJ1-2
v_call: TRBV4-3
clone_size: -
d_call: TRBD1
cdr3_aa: CASSPGTGEYGYTF
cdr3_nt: TGCGCCAGCAGCCCCGGGACAGGGGAGTATGGCTACACCTTC

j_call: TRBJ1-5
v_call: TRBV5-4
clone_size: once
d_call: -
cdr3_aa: CASSLGGDQPQHF
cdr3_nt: TGTGCCAGCAGCTTGGGCGGGGATCAGCCCCAGCATTTT

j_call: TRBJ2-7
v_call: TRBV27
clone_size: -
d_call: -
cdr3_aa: CASSYFTSTGYEQYF
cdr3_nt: TGTGCCAGCAGTTACTTTACATCGACTGGCTACGAGCAGTACTTC

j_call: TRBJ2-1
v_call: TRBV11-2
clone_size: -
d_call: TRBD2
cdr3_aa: CASSPRRIAGNEQFF
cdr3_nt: TGTGCCAGCAGCCCAAGACGTATAGCGGGCAATGAGCAGTTCTTC

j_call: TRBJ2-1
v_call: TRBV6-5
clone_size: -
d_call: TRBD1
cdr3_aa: CASSGQGSYNEQFF
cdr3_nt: TGTGCCAGCAGTGGACAGGGTTCCTACAATGAGCAGTTCTTC

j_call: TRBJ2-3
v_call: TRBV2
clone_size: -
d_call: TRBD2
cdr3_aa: CASSAGTSPSTDTQYF
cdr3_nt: TGTGCCAGCAGTGCCGGGACTAGCCCTAGCACAGATACGCAGTATTTT

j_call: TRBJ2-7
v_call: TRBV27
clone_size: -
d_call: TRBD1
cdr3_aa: CASSLISSGQGAYEQYF
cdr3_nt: TGTGCCAGCAGTTTGATCTCCTCGGGACAGGGCGCCTACGAGCAGTACTTC

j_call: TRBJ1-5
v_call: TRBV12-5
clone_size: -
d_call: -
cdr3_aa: CASGLEGGPQHF
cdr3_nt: TGTGCTAGTGGTTTGGAGGGAGGGCCCCAGCATTTT

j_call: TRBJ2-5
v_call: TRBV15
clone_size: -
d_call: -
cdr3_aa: CATTTLSEVVKTQYF
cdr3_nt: TGTGCCACTACTACCCTGTCCGAGGTTGTAAAGACCCAGTACTTC

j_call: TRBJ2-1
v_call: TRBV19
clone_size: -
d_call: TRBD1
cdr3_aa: CASSHRQGVYNEQFF
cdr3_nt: TGTGCCAGTAGTCACCGACAGGGGGTATACAATGAGCAGTTCTTC

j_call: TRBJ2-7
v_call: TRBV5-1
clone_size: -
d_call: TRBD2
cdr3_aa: CASSLGTSGGYEQYF
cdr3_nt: TGCGCCAGCAGCTTGGGGACTAGCGGCGGTTACGAGCAGTACTTC

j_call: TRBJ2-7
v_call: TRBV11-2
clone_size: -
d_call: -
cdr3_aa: CASSLALANYEQYF
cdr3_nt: TGTGCCAGCAGCTTAGCCTTGGCCAACTACGAGCAGTACTTC

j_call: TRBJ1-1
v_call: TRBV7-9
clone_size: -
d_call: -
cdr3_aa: CAGGGTEELLGTEAFF
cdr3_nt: TGTGCCGGGGGAGGAACGGAGGAACTCCTGGGGACTGAAGCTTTCTTT

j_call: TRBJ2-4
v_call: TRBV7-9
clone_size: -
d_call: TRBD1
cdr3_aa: CASSLGQGSKNIQYF
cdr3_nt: TGTGCCAGCAGCTTAGGACAGGGGAGCAAAAACATTCAGTACTTC

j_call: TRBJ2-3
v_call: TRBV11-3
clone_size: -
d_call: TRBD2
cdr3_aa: CASSSGSGGPTDTQYF
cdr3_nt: TGTGCCAGCAGCTCCGGATCGGGGGGGCCCACAGATACGCAGTATTTT

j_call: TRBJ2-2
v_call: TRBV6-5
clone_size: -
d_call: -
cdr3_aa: CASRPPGGTGELFF
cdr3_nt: TGTGCCAGCAGACCCCCCGGCGGCACCGGGGAGCTGTTTTTT

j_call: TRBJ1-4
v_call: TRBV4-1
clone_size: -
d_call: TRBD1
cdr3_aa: CASSQITGTGDEKLFF
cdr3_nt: TGCGCCAGCAGCCAAATAACCGGGACAGGGGATGAAAAACTGTTTTTT

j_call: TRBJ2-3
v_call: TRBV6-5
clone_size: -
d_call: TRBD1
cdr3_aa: CASRIGQGTDTQYF
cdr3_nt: TGTGCCAGCAGGATCGGACAGGGCACAGATACGCAGTATTTT

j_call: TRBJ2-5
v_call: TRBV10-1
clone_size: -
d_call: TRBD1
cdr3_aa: CASSDRTGGLGETQYF
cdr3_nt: TGCGCCAGCAGTGATCGCACAGGGGGCCTAGGGGAGACCCAGTACTTC

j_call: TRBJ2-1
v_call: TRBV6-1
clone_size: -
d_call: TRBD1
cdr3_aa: CASSSTGTGRNEQFF
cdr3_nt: TGTGCCAGCAGTTCCACCGGGACAGGTCGCAATGAGCAGTTCTTC

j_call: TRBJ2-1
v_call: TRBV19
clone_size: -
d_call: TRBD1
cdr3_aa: CASTVGQGALNEQFF
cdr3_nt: TGTGCCAGTACAGTGGGACAGGGGGCATTGAATGAGCAGTTCTTC

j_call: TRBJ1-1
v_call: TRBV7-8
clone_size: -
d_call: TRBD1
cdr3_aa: CASSPGTGGTEAFF
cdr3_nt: TGTGCCAGCAGCCCCGGGACAGGGGGCACTGAAGCTTTCTTT

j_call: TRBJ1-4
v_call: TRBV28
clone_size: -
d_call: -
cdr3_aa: CASSRRGGWRGHEKLFF
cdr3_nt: TGTGCCAGCAGTCGAAGGGGGGGTTGGAGGGGTCATGAAAAACTGTTTTTT

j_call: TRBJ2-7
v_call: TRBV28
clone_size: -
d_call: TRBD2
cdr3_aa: CASSFASGVQAGYEQYF
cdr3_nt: TGTGCCAGCAGTTTCGCTAGCGGGGTTCAAGCGGGCTACGAGCAGTACTTC

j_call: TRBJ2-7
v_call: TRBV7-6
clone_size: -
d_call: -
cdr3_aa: CASSPLSGGSSYEQYF
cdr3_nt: TGTGCCAGCAGCCCCCTCTCCGGCGGCAGCTCCTACGAGCAGTACTTC

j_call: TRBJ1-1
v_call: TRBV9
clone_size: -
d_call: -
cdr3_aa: CASSVGGDTEAFF
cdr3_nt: TGTGCCAGCAGCGTAGGAGGAGACACTGAAGCTTTCTTT

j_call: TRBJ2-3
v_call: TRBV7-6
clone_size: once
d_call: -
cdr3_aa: CASSLEWLDTQYF
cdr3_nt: TGTGCCAGCAGCTTAGAATGGCTGGATACGCAGTATTTT

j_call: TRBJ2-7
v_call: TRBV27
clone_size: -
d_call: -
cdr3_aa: CASSLSPPSAYEQYF
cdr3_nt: TGTGCCAGCAGTTTATCCCCCCCCAGCGCCTACGAGCAGTACTTC

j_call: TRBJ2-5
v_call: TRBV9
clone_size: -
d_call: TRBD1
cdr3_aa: CASSIGQGEVKETQYF
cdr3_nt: TGTGCCAGCAGCATAGGACAGGGGGAGGTGAAAGAGACCCAGTACTTC

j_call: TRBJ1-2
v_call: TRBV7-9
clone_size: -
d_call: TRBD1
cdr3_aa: CASWGQGADGYTF
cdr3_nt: TGTGCCTCCTGGGGCCAGGGGGCGGATGGCTACACCTTC

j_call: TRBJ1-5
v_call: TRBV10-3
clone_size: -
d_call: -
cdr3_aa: CAIRAGSNQPQHF
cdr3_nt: TGTGCCATCAGGGCAGGGAGCAATCAGCCCCAGCATTTT

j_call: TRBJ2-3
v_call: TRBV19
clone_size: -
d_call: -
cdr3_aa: CASSIDLSVLTDTQYF
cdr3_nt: TGTGCCAGTAGTATAGATCTAAGCGTCCTCACAGATACGCAGTATTTT

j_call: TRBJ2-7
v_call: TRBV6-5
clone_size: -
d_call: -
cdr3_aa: CASSYYGGSSYEQYF
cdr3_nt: TGTGCCAGCAGTTACTACGGCGGGTCCTCCTACGAGCAGTACTTC

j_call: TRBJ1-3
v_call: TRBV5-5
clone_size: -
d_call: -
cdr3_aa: CASSLELGGNTIYF
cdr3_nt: TGTGCCAGCAGCTTGGAACTAGGCGGAAACACCATATATTTT

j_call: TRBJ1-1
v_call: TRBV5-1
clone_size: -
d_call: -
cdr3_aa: CASSLDGYTEAFF
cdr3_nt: TGCGCCAGCAGCTTGGACGGTTACACTGAAGCTTTCTTT

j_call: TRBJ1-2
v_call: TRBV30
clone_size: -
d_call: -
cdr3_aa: CAWMDWNSNYGYTF
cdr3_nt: TGTGCCTGGATGGACTGGAATTCTAACTATGGCTACACCTTC

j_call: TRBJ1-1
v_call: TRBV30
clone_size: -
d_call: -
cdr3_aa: CAWSLQGNTEAFF
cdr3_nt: TGTGCCTGGAGTCTTCAGGGAAACACTGAAGCTTTCTTT

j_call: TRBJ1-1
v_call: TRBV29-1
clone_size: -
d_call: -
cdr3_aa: CSVGMPAEAFF
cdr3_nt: TGCAGCGTTGGAATGCCGGCTGAAGCTTTCTTT

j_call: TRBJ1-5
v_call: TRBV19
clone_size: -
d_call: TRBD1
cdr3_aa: CASSWGDRGANQPQHF
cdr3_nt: TGTGCCAGTAGTTGGGGGGACAGGGGTGCCAATCAGCCCCAGCATTTT

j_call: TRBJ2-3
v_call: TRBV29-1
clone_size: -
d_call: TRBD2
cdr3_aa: CSVVGGLVADTQYF
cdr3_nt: TGCAGCGTTGTGGGGGGACTAGTGGCGGATACGCAGTATTTT